These T cell receptor beta chains were read from a single sample in a study of T cell responses to AZD1222 COVID-19 vaccine. Method: immunoSEQ multiplex PCR; TCRdb's copy keeps in-frame clones and lacks some. In the table there are 160,000 or so clones, approximately 90% of which are singletons. The sequencing here drew on peripheral blood, taken on day 0 of AZD1222 vaccination. The receptor source for this set is an adult in good health. Each CDR3 is given with its conserved first and last residue. Fields, in order: D gene, clone size, CDR3 length, J gene, V gene, CDR3 DNA, CDR3 protein. The D gene is left open where the match is weak. Clone sizes are given selectively: once, few, many, or a class where the clone is expanded.

TRBD1,-,13,TRBJ1-1,TRBV19,TGTGCCGCCACGGAGGGGGCAGGGACTGAAGCTTTCTTT,CAATEGAGTEAFF
-,-,15,TRBJ1-5,TRBV10-3,TGTGCCATCGGCCAGGGTATTGAAGGCAATCAGCCCCAGCATTTT,CAIGQGIEGNQPQHF
-,-,14,TRBJ1-5,TRBV2,TGTGCCAGCAGTCGGGGGGGCGAGGGGACGCCCCAGCATTTT,CASSRGGEGTPQHF
-,-,14,TRBJ2-5,TRBV9,TGTGCCAGCAGCGTAGATTCCTCTCAAGAGACCCAGTACTTC,CASSVDSSQETQYF
-,-,12,TRBJ1-3,TRBV21-1,TGTGCCAGCAGCAAGGAAGGAAACACCATATATTTT,CASSKEGNTIYF
TRBD1,once,16,TRBJ1-2,TRBV28,TGTGCCAGCAGTCCACTACAGGGGTTAACTTTCTATGGCTACACCTTC,CASSPLQGLTFYGYTF
-,-,17,TRBJ1-2,TRBV7-2,TGTGCCAGCAGCTTAGCGCAGAGGGGCCGAGCGTCAAGTGGCTACACCTTC,CASSLAQRGRASSGYTF
-,-,14,TRBJ1-1,TRBV18,TGTGCCAGCTCACGTAACAGGATGAACACTGAAGCTTTCTTT,CASSRNRMNTEAFF
-,-,13,TRBJ1-5,TRBV11-2,TGTGCCAGCAGCTCAACGCGGTGGGGGCCCCAGCATTTT,CASSSTRWGPQHF
-,-,15,TRBJ1-1,TRBV19,TGTGCCAGCCAACCTCAGGGGTTTATGAACACTGAAGCTTTCTTT,CASQPQGFMNTEAFF
TRBD1,-,13,TRBJ2-7,TRBV19,TGTGCCAGTAGTGGGACAGGGGTTGACGAGCAGTACTTC,CASSGTGVDEQYF
-,-,10,TRBJ1-1,TRBV19,TGTGCCAGCGGACAGAGTGAAGCTTTCTTT,CASGQSEAFF
-,-,14,TRBJ1-1,TRBV9,TGTGCCAGCAGCGTAGCTTCCGGGGGCACTGAAGCTTTCTTT,CASSVASGGTEAFF
-,-,13,TRBJ1-1,TRBV29-1,TGCAGCGTCGAACATAGTGCCGGCACTGAAGCTTTCTTT,CSVEHSAGTEAFF
TRBD1,-,16,TRBJ2-3,TRBV7-2,TGTGCCAGCAGCTTTAGACAGGGGATGGGCACAGATACGCAGTATTTT,CASSFRQGMGTDTQYF
-,once,16,TRBJ1-6,TRBV4-3,TGCGCCAGCAGCCAAATGGCCAGCTCCTATAATTCACCCCTCCACTTT,CASSQMASSYNSPLHF
-,-,17,TRBJ2-7,TRBV5-4,TGTGCCAGCAGCTTGGACTGGGAAGCCCAGGGAAGGAACGAGCAGTACTTC,CASSLDWEAQGRNEQYF
TRBD2,-,15,TRBJ2-5,TRBV13,TGTGCCAGCAGCTTATCTAGCGGGGGGCCGGAGACCCAGTACTTC,CASSLSSGGPETQYF
-,-,13,TRBJ2-7,TRBV5-4,TGTGCCAGCACGACAGTTCAATCCTACGAGCAGTACTTC,CASTTVQSYEQYF
TRBD2,-,16,TRBJ2-7,TRBV19,TGTGCCAGTAGTCGACTCAGTAGCGGGAGTGTCTACGAGCAGTACTTC,CASSRLSSGSVYEQYF
-,-,12,TRBJ2-1,TRBV7-9,TGTGCCAGCAGCCTCGTGAGGGATGAGCAGTTCTTC,CASSLVRDEQFF
TRBD2,-,14,TRBJ2-5,TRBV5-4,TGTGCCAGCAGCCTACTAGCGGCGCAAGAGACCCAGTACTTC,CASSLLAAQETQYF
TRBD1,-,16,TRBJ1-6,TRBV5-1,TGCGCCAGCTCGTCCGGGACAGCGGTTTATAATTCACCCCTCCACTTT,CASSSGTAVYNSPLHF
-,-,14,TRBJ2-7,TRBV5-5,TGTGCCAGCAGCTTGGGGACCGAGCTCTACGAGCAGTACTTC,CASSLGTELYEQYF
-,-,15,TRBJ2-7,TRBV5-4,TGTGCCAGCAGCTTGGGGACCCTCAGCTCCTACGAGCAGTACTTC,CASSLGTLSSYEQYF
-,-,14,TRBJ1-4,TRBV7-9,TGTGCCAGCAGCTTAGCCGGGGGGCGGGAAAAACTGTTTTTT,CASSLAGGREKLFF
-,-,11,TRBJ2-7,TRBV6-2/TRBV6-3,TGTGCCAGCAGCCTCGGCTACGAGCAGTACTTC,CASSLGYEQYF
TRBD2,-,17,TRBJ2-3,TRBV2,TGTGCCAGCAGTGTTGGACTAGAGGGGAGCCGCACAGATACGCAGTATTTT,CASSVGLEGSRTDTQYF
-,-,14,TRBJ1-1,TRBV7-2,TGTGCCAGCAGCTTAGAAGGCCTGGACACTGAAGCTTTCTTT,CASSLEGLDTEAFF
TRBD1,-,18,TRBJ1-1,TRBV5-5,TGTGCCAGCAGCGTTCGAACAGGGGGCGCCGGGGTCGACACTGAAGCTTTCTTT,CASSVRTGGAGVDTEAFF
-,-,12,TRBJ1-2,TRBV2,TGTGCCAGCAGTGAATCGAGTCCGGGCTACACCTTC,CASSESSPGYTF
-,-,13,TRBJ1-2,TRBV3-1/TRBV3-2,TGTGCCAGCAGCCGGACTGACAGTTATGGCTACACCTTC,CASSRTDSYGYTF
TRBD1,-,14,TRBJ1-1,TRBV19,TGTGCCAGTAGGTTGACAGGGAAGGTTACTGAAGCTTTCTTT,CASRLTGKVTEAFF
-,-,11,TRBJ2-5,TRBV4-1,TGCGCCAGCAGCCTACAAGAGATCCAGTACTTC,CASSLQEIQYF
TRBD1,-,15,TRBJ1-1,TRBV28,TGTGCCAGCAGTTCTCCAGGGGGCGTTAACACTGAAGCTTTCTTT,CASSSPGGVNTEAFF
TRBD1,once,15,TRBJ2-5,TRBV19,TGTGCCAGTAGTGCCCGACAGGGGACGGGAGAGACCCAGTACTTC,CASSARQGTGETQYF
-,-,17,TRBJ1-1,TRBV19,TGTGCCAGTACCCCGGGGGGTGACTGGTCGTGGGTCACTGAAGCTTTCTTT,CASTPGGDWSWVTEAFF
-,-,17,TRBJ1-6,TRBV5-6,TGTGCCAGCAGCTTGGAGGGAGCAAATTACTATAATTCACCCCTCCACTTT,CASSLEGANYYNSPLHF
-,once,14,TRBJ1-6,TRBV6-5,TGTGCCAGCAGCAAGGGACTCCTATATTCACCCCTCCACTTT,CASSKGLLYSPLHF